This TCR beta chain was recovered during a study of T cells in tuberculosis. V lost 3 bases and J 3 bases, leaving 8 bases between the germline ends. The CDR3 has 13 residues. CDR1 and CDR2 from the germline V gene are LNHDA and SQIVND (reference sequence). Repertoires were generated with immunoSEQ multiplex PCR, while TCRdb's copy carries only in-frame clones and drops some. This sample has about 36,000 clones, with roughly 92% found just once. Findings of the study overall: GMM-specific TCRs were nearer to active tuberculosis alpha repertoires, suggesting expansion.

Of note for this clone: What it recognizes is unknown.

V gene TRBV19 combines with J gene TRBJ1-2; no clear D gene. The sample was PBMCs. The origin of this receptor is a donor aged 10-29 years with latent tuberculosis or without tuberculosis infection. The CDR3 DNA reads TGTGCCAGTAGTATCTCCTCCGACTATGGCTACACCTTC. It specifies CASSISSDYGYTF.